This T cell receptor beta chain is from a study of response to subunit inactivated influenza vaccine. From germline, CDR1 is MDHEN and CDR2 SYDVKM. This CDR3 region has 17 residues. V lost 3 bases and J 4 bases, leaving 21 bases between the germline ends. TCRdb re-analysed the RT-PCR reads in MiXCR, keeping a single row per CDR3 protein. Of 180,000 or so distinct CDR3 sequences in the sample, roughly 12% are singletons; the top ten hold 25% to 30%. These data were also filed under a second study, of T cells expressing NK-cell markers. That report notes: In generating TCR beta cDNA, 5'RACE template switching with UMIs was used. Sorted CD3+CD56+NKG2C+, CD3+CD56+NKG2C- and CD3+CD56-NKG2C+ T cells supplied TCR beta repertoires. Eight donors were sequenced, of whom seven were HCMV-seropositive, while the remaining one was HCMV-seronegative. Several experiments added an anti-gamma-delta TCR antibody to sort only alpha-beta TCR T cells. In several donors, dominant CD3+CD56+NKG2C+ clones formed 1.0-7.0% of CD8+ cells.

This sample comprised CD8+ T cells sorted from PBMCs, obtained 11 to 12 days after vaccination. The J gene is TRBJ2-5, the V gene TRBV28; D may be TRBD2 (6 bases). The clonotype originates from a man aged 50 or older who received an inactivated influenza vaccine. The CDR3 loop is CASSLSGQWAGRETQYF. CDR3 nucleotide sequence: TGTGCCAGCAGTTTGTCTGGTCAGTGGGCGGGACGAGAGACCCAGTACTTC.